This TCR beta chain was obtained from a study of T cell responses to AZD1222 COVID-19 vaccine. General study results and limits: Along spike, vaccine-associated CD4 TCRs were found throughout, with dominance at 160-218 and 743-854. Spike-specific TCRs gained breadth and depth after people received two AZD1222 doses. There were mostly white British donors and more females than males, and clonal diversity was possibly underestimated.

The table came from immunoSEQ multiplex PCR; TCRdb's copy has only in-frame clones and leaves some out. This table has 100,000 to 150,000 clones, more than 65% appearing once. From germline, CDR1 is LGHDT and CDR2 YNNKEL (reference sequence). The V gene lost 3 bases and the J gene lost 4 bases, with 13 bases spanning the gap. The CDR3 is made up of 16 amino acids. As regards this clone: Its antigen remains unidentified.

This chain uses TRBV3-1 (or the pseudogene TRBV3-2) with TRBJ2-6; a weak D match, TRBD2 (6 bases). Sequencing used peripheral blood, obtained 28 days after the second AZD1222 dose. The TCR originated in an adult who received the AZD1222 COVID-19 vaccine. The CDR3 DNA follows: TGTGCCAGCAGCCAGGGGGGATGGGCAGGGGCCAACGTCCTGACTTTC. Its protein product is CASSQGGWAGANVLTF.